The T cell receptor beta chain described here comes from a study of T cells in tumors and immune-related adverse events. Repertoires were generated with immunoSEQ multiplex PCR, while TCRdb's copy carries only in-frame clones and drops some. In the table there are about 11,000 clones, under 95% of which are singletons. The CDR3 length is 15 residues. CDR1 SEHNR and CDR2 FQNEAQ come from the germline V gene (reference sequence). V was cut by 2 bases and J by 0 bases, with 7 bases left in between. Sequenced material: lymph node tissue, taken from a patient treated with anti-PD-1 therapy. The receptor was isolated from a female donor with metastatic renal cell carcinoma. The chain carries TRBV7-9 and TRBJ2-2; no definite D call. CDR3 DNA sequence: TGTGCCAGCAGCTTAATGCAGGCGAACACCGGGGAGCTGTTTTTT. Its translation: CASSLMQANTGELFF. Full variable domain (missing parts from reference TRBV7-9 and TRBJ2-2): DTGVSQNPRHKITKRGQNVTFRCDPISEHNRLYWYRQTLGQGPEFLTYFQNEAQLEKSRLLSDRFSAERPKGSFSTLEIQRTEQGDSAMYLCASSLMQANTGELFFGEGSRLTVL.